Sequencing of this T cell receptor (beta chain) was carried out in a study of T-cell reconstitution after alpha-beta-depleted transplantation in children (dated by TCRdb to 2016 to 2018). Some background on the complete study: The study quantitatively tracked T-cell immune reconstitution after TCRalphabeta/CD19-depleted allogeneic hematopoietic cell transplantation in children using TCR repertoire profiling. The investigation overall reported the following: Over the following months the frequencies of hyperexpanded clones went down, and after one year T-cell counts and TCRbeta diversity were mostly credited to newly produced T cells. The apparently early recovery of alphabetaT-cell counts about two months after transplant reportedly depended on only several hundred rapidly expanded clones that came from non-depleted graft cells. The high TCRbeta diversity at day 60 in some patients was ascribed to recipient T cells and intrathymic progenitors that had survived conditioning.

The receptor library was made with PCR. Reads for this sample came from an Illumina HiSeq 2500. Molecular barcoding was employed in the preparation of TCR libraries, with unique molecular identifiers being used to normalize TCRbeta repertoire quantification. TCRdb reworked the public reads: Q25 trimming with fastp, MiXCR clone assembly, productive beta chains retained. Entries are consolidated by CDR3 protein sequence, retaining the most common genes and DNA. A total of 250,000 to 400,000 distinct CDR3 sequences appear in this sample, around 25% of them only once. The top ten clonotypes cover roughly 9.8% of the sample. Including cysteine and phenylalanine, the CDR3 has 12 amino acids. Just CDR3 DNA is preserved here, 36 bases in frame from base 1. Sequences DFQATT (CDR1) and SNEGSKA (CDR2) are obtained from the germline V gene (reference sequence). V is cut by 3 bases and J by 0 bases, and the space between the germline ends is 6 bases.

Per the publication, the treatment or condition label means: allogeneic hematopoietic cell transplantation with graft depleted of TCRalphabeta T cells and CD19 B cells. The transplant recipients were children given TCRalphabeta/CD19-depleted allogeneic hematopoietic cell grafts. This clonotype has at least ten counts. Its antigen target is currently unknown. It has no much larger one-base neighbor in the sample; base qualities were not kept. The sequence joins TRBV20-1 to TRBJ2-7; TRBD2 is possibly the D segment (6 matching bases). The origin of this receptor is a male patient younger than 18 who had a stem cell transplant for acute lymphoblastic leukemia, so the T cells may come from the graft donor. Sample: PBMCs, mostly from graft donor cells, taken 180 days after TCRalphabeta/CD19-depleted stem cell transplant. CDR3 reads: CSASGSSYEQYF. The sequence in DNA is TGCAGTGCTAGCGGGAGCTCCTACGAGCAGTACTTC.